This entry lists 14 T cell receptor beta chains sequenced from one sample in a study of long-term antiretroviral therapy in people with HIV. Version v3.0 of the immunoSEQ assay was performed at survey level. Assay: immunoSEQ multiplex PCR; the TCRdb copy retains only in-frame clones and omits some. There are fewer than 55,000 clones in the sample; roughly 96% occur only once, and 2.7% lies in the top ten. The sample here was unsorted PBMCs, taken 3.7 years after starting antiretroviral therapy. The receptor source for this set is a woman in her 50s with HIV.

The chain recombines TRBV11-2 with TRBJ2-5; D uncertain. V lost 4 bases and J lost 3, with 6 bases in between. This CDR3 is 12 amino acids long. The germline V gene encodes CDR1 SGHAT and CDR2 FQNNGV. The CDR3 region is CASSSTEETQYF. As DNA, the CDR3 is TGTGCCAGCAGCTCGACTGAAGAGACCCAGTACTTC. The variable domain in full, completed from reference TRBV11-2 and TRBJ2-5, reads EAGVAQSPRYKIIEKRQSVAFWCNPISGHATLYWYQQILGQGPKLLIQFQNNGVVDDSQLPKDRFSAERLKGVDSTLKIQPAKLEDSAVYLCASSSTEETQYFGPGTRLLVL.

This clone was counted once. The rearrangement uses TRBV29-1 and TRBJ2-4; D may correspond to TRBD1 or TRBD2 (5 bases each). Trimming stripped 3 bases from V and 1 base from J, with 16 bases between. The CDR3 consists of 16 residues. Germline V gene lookup returns CDR1 SQVTM and CDR2 ANQGSEA. In DNA, the CDR3 is TGCAGCGTTGATGGGGGTGAAAGTGGGGCCAAAAACATTCAGTACTTC. It yields the protein CSVDGGESGAKNIQYF.

This chain joins TRBV10-3 and TRBJ1-2; a possible D gene is TRBD1 (5 bases). Germline loops: CDR1 ENHRY, CDR2 SYGVKD. The CDR3 totals 15 residues. Trimming cost V 2 bases and J 8 bases, with 18 bases left between them. CDR3 bases: TGTGCCATCAGTGAGAGTAACTTGGGGGGGTCAGGCTACACCTTC. Its translation: CAISESNLGGSGYTF.

CDR3 in DNA: TGTGCCAGCAGCGAAACAGGGTACTATGGCTACACCTTC. Translation gives CASSETGYYGYTF. The V and J genes are TRBV7-2 and TRBJ1-2, with D possibly TRBD1 on 6 matching bases. The germline CDR1 and CDR2 sequences are SGHTA and FQGNSA. V shed 5 bases and J shed 3 bases, with 10 bases lying between them. The CDR3 has 13 residues.

J is TRBJ2-3 and V is TRBV10-3; 8 bases match TRBD2. J lost 5 bases, V lost 0 bases, and 7 bases had no gene match. The germline gives CDR1 ENHRY, CDR2 SYGVKD. This CDR3 comprises 16 residues. The chain's CDR3 is CAISESKAGGVDTQYF. As DNA, the CDR3 is TGTGCCATCAGTGAGTCGAAGGCGGGGGGCGTAGATACGCAGTATTTT.

The V and J genes are TRBV30 and TRBJ1-4; tentatively, D is TRBD1 (6 bases). V was trimmed by 0 bases and J by 0 bases, leaving 17 bases between them. This CDR3 is 18 amino acids long. Per germline, CDR1 GTSNPN and CDR2 SVGIG (reference sequence). The CDR3 here is CAWSVRGDISATNEKLFF. The CDR3 DNA follows: TGTGCCTGGAGTGTACGGGGGGACATCTCCGCAACTAATGAAAAACTGTTTTTT.

V gene TRBV19 combines with J gene TRBJ2-2; D is possibly TRBD1 or TRBD2 (5 bases each). This CDR3 has 14 amino acids. In germline, CDR1 is LNHDA, CDR2 SQIVND (reference sequence). V was clipped by 6 bases and J by 3 bases, with 11 bases between them. The CDR3 nucleotides read TGTGCCAGTAGGAGGGACGGTTACACCGGGGAGCTGTTTTTT. This codes for CASRRDGYTGELFF. The full variable domain, its missing parts supplied by reference TRBV19 and TRBJ2-2, is DGGITQSPKYLFRKEGQNVTLSCEQNLNHDAMYWYRQDPGQGLRLIYYSQIVNDFQKGDIAEGYSVSREKKESFPLTVTSAQKNPTAFYLCASRRDGYTGELFFGEGSRLTVL.

The chain combines TRBV9 with TRBJ2-1; D remains ambiguous. The CDR3 consists of 13 residues. V lost 3 bases and J lost 6, with 10 bases in between. CDR1 SGDLS and CDR2 YYNGEE come from the germline V gene. The CDR3 DNA is TGTGCCAGCAGCGAGGAAGGTCTCAATGAGCAGTTCTTC. Amino acid sequence: CASSEEGLNEQFF.

The chain combines TRBV19 with TRBJ2-5; D is ambiguous. The CDR3 has 13 amino acids. The germline V gene has CDR1 LNHDA and CDR2 SQIVND (reference sequence). V lost 4 bases to trimming and J lost 4 bases, with 10 bases between them. Here the CDR3 reads CASSTSPRETQYF. The CDR3 DNA is TGTGCCAGTAGTACAAGCCCTAGAGAGACCCAGTACTTC.

This chain links TRBV10-2 with TRBJ2-1; D call uncertain. V gave up 2 bases and J gave up 0 bases, with 17 bases separating them. The CDR3 sequence is 18 residues long. Germline assignment: CDR1 WSHSY and CDR2 SAAADI. DNA of the CDR3: TGCGCCAGCAGTGAGCGGTCGCCTCAGGAGAGCTCCTACAATGAGCAGTTCTTC. Translating it yields CASSERSPQESSYNEQFF.

This clone appeared once. The chain couples TRBV7-2 to TRBJ1-5; possibly TRBD1 for D (5 bases). This CDR3 is built from 17 residues. V was shortened by 3 bases and J by 0 bases, with 15 bases between the two germline ends. The germline V gene has CDR1 SGHTA and CDR2 FQGNSA. The CDR3 loop is CASSLEFWDPSNQPQHF. For the CDR3, the DNA is TGTGCCAGCAGCTTGGAGTTTTGGGACCCTAGCAATCAGCCCCAGCATTTT.

V gene TRBV7-2 combines with J gene TRBJ2-3; 12 bases align to TRBD2. Germline lookup yields CDR1 SGHTA and CDR2 FQGNSA. Losses at the gene ends were 5 bases for V and 1 base for J; bases not matched to a gene: 10. This CDR3 has 18 residues. The CDR3 DNA follows: TGTGCCAGCAGCCTCAGGCCTACTAGCGGGGGGCGCACAGATACGCAGTATTTT. Protein product: CASSLRPTSGGRTDTQYF.

The chain links TRBV11-2 to TRBJ2-7, with D possibly TRBD1 on 6 matching bases. This CDR3 contains 15 residues. Trimming took 4 bases from V and 3 from J, leaving 16 bases between them. CDR1 is SGHAT and CDR2 is FQNNGV in the germline V gene. CDR3 in amino acids: CASSSPGTHRYEQYF. As DNA, the CDR3 is TGTGCCAGCAGCTCCCCCGGGACACATCGCTACGAGCAGTACTTC.

The chain joins TRBV5-1 to TRBJ2-5; D unclear. With 4 bases removed from V and 5 bases from J, the gap between germline ends came to 21 bases. The CDR3 sequence is 16 residues long. Germline lookup yields CDR1 SGHRS and CDR2 YFSETQ. In DNA, the CDR3 is TGCGCCAGCAGCCTTTCCTCACGGGCCTCTGGGGAGACCCAGTACTTC. Amino acids: CASSLSSRASGETQYF.